This is a list of T cell receptor beta chains from one sample in a study of blood T cell repertoires in COVID-19. Sequenced by immunoSEQ multiplex PCR; TCRdb stores in-frame clones only, minus some. The sample contains almost 350,000 clones, about nine tenths of which appear only once. Source material: PBMCs or T cells enriched from blood (not recorded which). These TCRs come from a woman in her twenties or thirties who had been exposed to COVID-19. The CDR3 runs from the conserved cysteine through the conserved F or W. D genes are given only for firm matches. The size entry is marked missing in some rows and otherwise reads once, few, many or a size class.

CDR3 length: 15; J gene: TRBJ2-7; V gene: TRBV6-5; D gene: .; clone size: .; CDR3 DNA: TGTGCCAGCAGTTACTTTTTCAGGACACCTGACGAGCAGTACTTC; CDR3 protein: CASSYFFRTPDEQYF
CDR3 length: 16; J gene: TRBJ1-1; V gene: TRBV4-1; D gene: .; clone size: .; CDR3 DNA: TGCGCCAGCAGCCAAGTACTTGGGGGGGCAAAGACTGAAGCTTTCTTT; CDR3 protein: CASSQVLGGAKTEAFF
CDR3 length: 16; J gene: TRBJ1-1; V gene: TRBV15; D gene: TRBD1; clone size: .; CDR3 DNA: TGTGCCACCAGCAGAGTATTCGGACAGGGGATCACTGAAGCTTTCTTT; CDR3 protein: CATSRVFGQGITEAFF
CDR3 length: 16; J gene: TRBJ1-1; V gene: TRBV21-1; D gene: .; clone size: .; CDR3 DNA: TGTGCCAGCAGCCCTCTAAAAACGGGGGGAGACACTGAAGCTTTCTTT; CDR3 protein: CASSPLKTGGDTEAFF
CDR3 length: 15; J gene: TRBJ2-3; V gene: TRBV28; D gene: .; clone size: .; CDR3 DNA: TGTGCCAGCAGTTTGTGGACAGAGGCCACAGATACGCAGTATTTT; CDR3 protein: CASSLWTEATDTQYF
CDR3 length: 17; J gene: TRBJ1-3; V gene: TRBV10-1; D gene: TRBD1; clone size: .; CDR3 DNA: TGCGCCGGCCCGGGACAGGGGGTCTGTAGCTCTGGAAACACCATATATTTT; CDR3 protein: CAGPGQGVCSSGNTIYF
CDR3 length: 13; J gene: TRBJ1-2; V gene: TRBV5-1; D gene: TRBD1; clone size: once; CDR3 DNA: TGCGCCAGCAGCTTTGGACAGGGTCGGGGCTACACCTTC; CDR3 protein: CASSFGQGRGYTF
CDR3 length: 15; J gene: TRBJ2-7; V gene: TRBV5-4; D gene: TRBD1; clone size: .; CDR3 DNA: TGTGCCAGCAGCTGGGGACAGGGGGTTACCTACGAGCAGTACTTC; CDR3 protein: CASSWGQGVTYEQYF
CDR3 length: 18; J gene: TRBJ2-4; V gene: TRBV28; D gene: .; clone size: once; CDR3 DNA: TGTGCCAGCAGACTTACCCCCGGCGAGCTAGGAGCCAAAAACATTCAGTACTTC; CDR3 protein: CASRLTPGELGAKNIQYF
CDR3 length: 11; J gene: TRBJ1-1; V gene: TRBV5-1; D gene: .; clone size: .; CDR3 DNA: TGCGCCAGCACCCTAGACACTGAAGCTTTCTTT; CDR3 protein: CASTLDTEAFF
CDR3 length: 15; J gene: TRBJ1-2; V gene: TRBV28; D gene: .; clone size: .; CDR3 DNA: TGTGCCAGCAGTCCACAAGGGGGAACTAACTATGGCTACACCTTC; CDR3 protein: CASSPQGGTNYGYTF
CDR3 length: 17; J gene: TRBJ2-3; V gene: TRBV9; D gene: TRBD2; clone size: .; CDR3 DNA: TGTGCCAGCAGCGTGGGTCCGGGACTAGCGGTCACAGATACGCAGTATTTT; CDR3 protein: CASSVGPGLAVTDTQYF
CDR3 length: 14; J gene: TRBJ2-5; V gene: TRBV28; D gene: .; clone size: .; CDR3 DNA: TGTGCCAGCTTCCAGCGGGCCACCCAAGAGACCCAGTACTTC; CDR3 protein: CASFQRATQETQYF
CDR3 length: 14; J gene: TRBJ1-5; V gene: TRBV7-9; D gene: TRBD1; clone size: .; CDR3 DNA: TGTGCCAGCAGCCACGGGACAGAGGATCAGCCCCAGCATTTT; CDR3 protein: CASSHGTEDQPQHF
CDR3 length: 14; J gene: TRBJ2-3; V gene: TRBV19; D gene: TRBD2; clone size: .; CDR3 DNA: TGTGCCAGTAAGACTAGCTACAGCACAGATACGCAGTATTTT; CDR3 protein: CASKTSYSTDTQYF
CDR3 length: 19; J gene: TRBJ1-3; V gene: TRBV9; D gene: .; clone size: .; CDR3 DNA: TGTGCCAGCAGCGTAGGAGGCTCCGCAGGGTCTATGCTTGAAAACACCATATATTTT; CDR3 protein: CASSVGGSAGSMLENTIYF
CDR3 length: 13; J gene: TRBJ2-3; V gene: TRBV21-1; D gene: .; clone size: few; CDR3 DNA: TGTGCCAGCAGCAGCACACTAGCCCTTACGCAGTATTTT; CDR3 protein: CASSSTLALTQYF
CDR3 length: 17; J gene: TRBJ2-4; V gene: TRBV7-9; D gene: .; clone size: .; CDR3 DNA: TGTGCCAGCAGCTTAAAAAGTGACAGTGACGACAAAAACATTCAGTACTTC; CDR3 protein: CASSLKSDSDDKNIQYF
CDR3 length: 15; J gene: TRBJ2-4; V gene: TRBV27; D gene: .; clone size: .; CDR3 DNA: TGTGCCAGCAGTTTAATCCGACTAGCCAAAAACATTCAGTACTTC; CDR3 protein: CASSLIRLAKNIQYF
CDR3 length: 14; J gene: TRBJ1-2; V gene: TRBV9; D gene: .; clone size: .; CDR3 DNA: TGTGCCAGCAGCGCCACGGGAGGGGTGGAAGGCTACACCTTC; CDR3 protein: CASSATGGVEGYTF
CDR3 length: 18; J gene: TRBJ2-5; V gene: TRBV5-1; D gene: TRBD2; clone size: .; CDR3 DNA: TGCGCCAGCAGCTTTCTCGGACTAGCGGGGGGCTACCAAGAGACCCAGTACTTC; CDR3 protein: CASSFLGLAGGYQETQYF
CDR3 length: 18; J gene: TRBJ2-7; V gene: TRBV5-1; D gene: TRBD2; clone size: .; CDR3 DNA: TGCGCCAGCAGCTTGGAGCCTAGCGGGAGGGGGTTTTCCTACGAGCAGTACTTC; CDR3 protein: CASSLEPSGRGFSYEQYF
CDR3 length: 16; J gene: TRBJ1-2; V gene: TRBV9; D gene: .; clone size: once; CDR3 DNA: TGTGCCAGCAGCGTAAGCAGGGCAGGAGCCAACTATGGCTACACCTTC; CDR3 protein: CASSVSRAGANYGYTF
CDR3 length: 14; J gene: TRBJ1-2; V gene: TRBV5-1; D gene: TRBD1; clone size: .; CDR3 DNA: TGCGCCAGCACCTCCGGGACAGAGGGGGACGGCTACACCTTC; CDR3 protein: CASTSGTEGDGYTF
CDR3 length: 14; J gene: TRBJ2-2; V gene: TRBV11-3; D gene: .; clone size: .; CDR3 DNA: TGTGCCAGCAGCGGGGGGAGCAACACCGGGGAGCTGTTTTTT; CDR3 protein: CASSGGSNTGELFF
CDR3 length: 17; J gene: TRBJ1-1; V gene: TRBV7-6; D gene: TRBD1; clone size: .; CDR3 DNA: TGTGCCAGCAGCTTAGCCACCGGGACAGGGGAGAACACTGAAGCTTTCTTT; CDR3 protein: CASSLATGTGENTEAFF
CDR3 length: 15; J gene: TRBJ1-1; V gene: TRBV11-3; D gene: .; clone size: .; CDR3 DNA: TGTGCCAGCAGCTTAGCTCCGACAGGAAACACTGAAGCTTTCTTT; CDR3 protein: CASSLAPTGNTEAFF
CDR3 length: 13; J gene: TRBJ1-5; V gene: TRBV3-1/TRBV3-2; D gene: TRBD1; clone size: .; CDR3 DNA: TGTGCCAGCAGCCGACAGGGAGATCAGCCCCAGCATTTT; CDR3 protein: CASSRQGDQPQHF
CDR3 length: 15; J gene: TRBJ1-2; V gene: TRBV19; D gene: .; clone size: .; CDR3 DNA: TGTGCCAGTAGTATAGTTTGGGCAGGGAAAGAAAGCTACACCTTC; CDR3 protein: CASSIVWAGKESYTF
CDR3 length: 14; J gene: TRBJ2-7; V gene: TRBV15; D gene: .; clone size: few; CDR3 DNA: TGTGCCACCATCCATAGCGGGACAGACTACGAGCAGTACTTC; CDR3 protein: CATIHSGTDYEQYF
CDR3 length: 14; J gene: TRBJ2-5; V gene: TRBV7-9; D gene: TRBD2; clone size: .; CDR3 DNA: TGTGCCAGCAGCTTAGGCGGGAGGGAGGAGACCCAGTACTTC; CDR3 protein: CASSLGGREETQYF
CDR3 length: 15; J gene: TRBJ1-2; V gene: TRBV15; D gene: TRBD1; clone size: few; CDR3 DNA: TGTGCCACCAGCAGGGTCACAGGGGGTCGGGATGGCTACACCTTC; CDR3 protein: CATSRVTGGRDGYTF
CDR3 length: 15; J gene: TRBJ1-1; V gene: TRBV4-2; D gene: .; clone size: .; CDR3 DNA: TGTGCCAGCAGCCAAGATACGGGGGGTGGCCGTGAAGCTTTCTTT; CDR3 protein: CASSQDTGGGREAFF
CDR3 length: 16; J gene: TRBJ2-3; V gene: TRBV28; D gene: TRBD2; clone size: .; CDR3 DNA: TGTGCCAGCAGTTCCATAGCGGGAGGGCCGCCAGATACGCAGTATTTT; CDR3 protein: CASSSIAGGPPDTQYF
CDR3 length: 14; J gene: TRBJ1-4; V gene: TRBV7-9; D gene: .; clone size: .; CDR3 DNA: TGTGCCAGCAGCTTTCCTGCAACTAATGAAAAACTGTTTTTT; CDR3 protein: CASSFPATNEKLFF
CDR3 length: 17; J gene: TRBJ1-3; V gene: TRBV5-4; D gene: TRBD1; clone size: .; CDR3 DNA: TGTGCCAGCAGCTTGGGCGGACAGGGGGCATTCGGAAACACCATATATTTT; CDR3 protein: CASSLGGQGAFGNTIYF
CDR3 length: 13; J gene: TRBJ2-1; V gene: TRBV4-2; D gene: .; clone size: .; CDR3 DNA: TGTGCCACCCGGGGTTGGTCGGGGAATGAGCAGTTCTTC; CDR3 protein: CATRGWSGNEQFF
CDR3 length: 11; J gene: TRBJ2-7; V gene: TRBV28; D gene: TRBD2; clone size: .; CDR3 DNA: TGTGTCACAGGACTAGCAGGCGAGCAGTACTTC; CDR3 protein: CVTGLAGEQYF
CDR3 length: 16; J gene: TRBJ1-1; V gene: TRBV5-1; D gene: .; clone size: .; CDR3 DNA: TGCGCCAGCAGCCCTACAGGGATAGTTGGCGGCGCTGAAGCTTTCTTT; CDR3 protein: CASSPTGIVGGAEAFF
CDR3 length: 15; J gene: TRBJ2-5; V gene: TRBV27; D gene: TRBD2; clone size: .; CDR3 DNA: TGTGCCAGCAGTATCAGGACTAGCGGGAGAGAGACCCAGTACTTC; CDR3 protein: CASSIRTSGRETQYF
CDR3 length: 16; J gene: TRBJ2-1; V gene: TRBV7-3; D gene: .; clone size: .; CDR3 DNA: TGTGCCAGCAGCTTAACGCGGACAGACTACTACAATGAGCAGTTCTTC; CDR3 protein: CASSLTRTDYYNEQFF
CDR3 length: 19; J gene: TRBJ2-1; V gene: TRBV2; D gene: TRBD2; clone size: .; CDR3 DNA: TGTGCCAGCGGTGTCGTGGCTAGCGGGAGGGCCAAAAGGTGGAATGAGCAGTTCTTC; CDR3 protein: CASGVVASGRAKRWNEQFF
CDR3 length: 14; J gene: TRBJ1-1; V gene: TRBV3-1/TRBV3-2; D gene: .; clone size: .; CDR3 DNA: TGTGCCAGCAGCAGACTCCCCATGAACACTGAAGCTTTCTTT; CDR3 protein: CASSRLPMNTEAFF
CDR3 length: 12; J gene: TRBJ2-7; V gene: TRBV30; D gene: .; clone size: .; CDR3 DNA: TGTGCCTGGAGTGACAGGTCCTACGAGCAGTACTTC; CDR3 protein: CAWSDRSYEQYF
CDR3 length: 15; J gene: TRBJ1-2; V gene: TRBV28; D gene: .; clone size: .; CDR3 DNA: TGTGCCAGCAGTCCCTCAACCTTAGCATATTATGGCTACACCTTC; CDR3 protein: CASSPSTLAYYGYTF
CDR3 length: 14; J gene: TRBJ2-2; V gene: TRBV9; D gene: .; clone size: .; CDR3 DNA: TGTGCCAGCAGCGTTGGAGGGGCTCCCGGGGAGCTGTTTTTT; CDR3 protein: CASSVGGAPGELFF
CDR3 length: 14; J gene: TRBJ2-7; V gene: TRBV28; D gene: TRBD1; clone size: .; CDR3 DNA: TGTGCCAGCAGTTTAGGGACAGGGCAATACGAGCAGTACTTC; CDR3 protein: CASSLGTGQYEQYF
CDR3 length: 17; J gene: TRBJ2-2; V gene: TRBV27; D gene: TRBD1; clone size: .; CDR3 DNA: TGTGCCGAAACGGGGGTCGGACAGGGCGAGAACACCGGGGAGCTGTTTTTT; CDR3 protein: CAETGVGQGENTGELFF
CDR3 length: 15; J gene: TRBJ2-3; V gene: TRBV18; D gene: .; clone size: .; CDR3 DNA: TGTGCCAGCTCACCACGCGGGTCTAGCACAGATACGCAGTATTTT; CDR3 protein: CASSPRGSSTDTQYF
CDR3 length: 17; J gene: TRBJ2-1; V gene: TRBV29-1; D gene: TRBD2; clone size: once; CDR3 DNA: TGCAGCGTTGACCCTGTGGTGACTAGCGGTTTATACAATGAGCAGTTCTTC; CDR3 protein: CSVDPVVTSGLYNEQFF
CDR3 length: 15; J gene: TRBJ2-7; V gene: TRBV7-9; D gene: .; clone size: .; CDR3 DNA: TGTGCCAGCAGCTTAGTGGCGGGGGCCAGTCACGAGCAGTACTTC; CDR3 protein: CASSLVAGASHEQYF
CDR3 length: 15; J gene: TRBJ2-3; V gene: TRBV29-1; D gene: .; clone size: .; CDR3 DNA: TGCAGCGTTGGGGGACACCTAAGGAGCACAGATACGCAGTATTTT; CDR3 protein: CSVGGHLRSTDTQYF
CDR3 length: 18; J gene: TRBJ2-7; V gene: TRBV5-1; D gene: .; clone size: .; CDR3 DNA: TGCGCCAGCAGCTTGGCGGCGGGACTCTCATTAGGGAACTACGAGCAGTACTTC; CDR3 protein: CASSLAAGLSLGNYEQYF